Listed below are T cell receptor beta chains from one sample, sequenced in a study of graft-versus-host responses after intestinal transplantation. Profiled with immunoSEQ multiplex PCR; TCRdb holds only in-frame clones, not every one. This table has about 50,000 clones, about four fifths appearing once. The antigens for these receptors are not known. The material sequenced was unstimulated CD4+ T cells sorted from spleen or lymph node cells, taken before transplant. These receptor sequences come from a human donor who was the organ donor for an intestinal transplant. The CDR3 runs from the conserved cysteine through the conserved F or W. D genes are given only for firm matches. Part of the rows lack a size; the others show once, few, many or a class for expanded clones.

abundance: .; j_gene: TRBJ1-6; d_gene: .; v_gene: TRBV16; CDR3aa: CASSPQTGPNSPLHF; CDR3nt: TGTGCCAGCAGCCCCCAGACAGGCCCCAATTCACCCCTCCACTTT
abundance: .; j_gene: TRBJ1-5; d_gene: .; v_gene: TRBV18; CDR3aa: CASSPWQNQPQHF; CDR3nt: TGTGCCAGCTCACCATGGCAGAATCAGCCCCAGCATTTT
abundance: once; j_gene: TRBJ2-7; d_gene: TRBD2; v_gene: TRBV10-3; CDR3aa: CAITERESVEQYF; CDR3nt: TGTGCCATCACTGAGCGGGAGTCGGTCGAGCAGTACTTC
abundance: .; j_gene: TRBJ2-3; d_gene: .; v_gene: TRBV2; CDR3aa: CASSSLWTKGGDTQYF; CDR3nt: TGTGCCAGCAGTTCACTATGGACGAAAGGTGGAGATACGCAGTATTTT
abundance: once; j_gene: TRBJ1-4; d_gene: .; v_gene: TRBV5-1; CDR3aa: CASSQEIGGLNEKLFF; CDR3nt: TGCGCCAGCAGCCAAGAAATCGGGGGATTAAATGAAAAACTGTTTTTT
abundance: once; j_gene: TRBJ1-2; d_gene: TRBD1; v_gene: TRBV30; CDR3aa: CAWSAIRQGANYGYTF; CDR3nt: TGTGCCTGGAGTGCAATAAGACAGGGGGCAAACTATGGCTACACCTTC
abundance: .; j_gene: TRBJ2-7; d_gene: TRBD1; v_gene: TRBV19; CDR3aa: CASSTFGQGDEQYF; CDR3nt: TGTGCCAGTAGTACCTTCGGACAGGGCGACGAGCAGTACTTC
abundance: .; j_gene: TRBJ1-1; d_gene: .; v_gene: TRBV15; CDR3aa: CATSRDPGNTEAFF; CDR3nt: TGTGCCACCAGCAGAGATCCAGGGAACACTGAAGCTTTCTTT
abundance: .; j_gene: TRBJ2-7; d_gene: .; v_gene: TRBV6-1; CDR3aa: CASSRLNSYEQYF; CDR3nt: TGTGCCAGCAGTCGACTTAACTCCTACGAGCAGTACTTC
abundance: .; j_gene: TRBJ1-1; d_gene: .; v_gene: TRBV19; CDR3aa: CASSIGLGRNTEAFF; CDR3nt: TGTGCCAGTAGTATAGGACTCGGTAGGAACACTGAAGCTTTCTTT
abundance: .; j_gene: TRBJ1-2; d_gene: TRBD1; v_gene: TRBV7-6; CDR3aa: CASSLWDRRAGGYTF; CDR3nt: TGTGCCAGCAGCTTATGGGACAGAAGGGCAGGGGGCTACACCTTC
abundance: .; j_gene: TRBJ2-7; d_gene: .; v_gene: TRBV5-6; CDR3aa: CASSLQGYEQYF; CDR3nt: TGTGCCAGCAGCTTGCAAGGCTACGAGCAGTACTTC
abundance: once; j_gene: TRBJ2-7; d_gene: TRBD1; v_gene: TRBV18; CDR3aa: CASSLPTGQGRYEQYF; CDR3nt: TGTGCCAGCTCACTCCCCACGGGACAGGGCCGGTACGAGCAGTACTTC
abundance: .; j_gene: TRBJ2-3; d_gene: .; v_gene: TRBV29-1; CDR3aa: CSVDESTQYF; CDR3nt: TGCAGCGTTGACGAGAGTACGCAGTATTTT
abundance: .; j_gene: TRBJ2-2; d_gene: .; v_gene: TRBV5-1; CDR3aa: CASSLGQNTGELFF; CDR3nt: TGCGCCAGCAGCCTCGGGCAGAACACCGGGGAGCTGTTTTTT
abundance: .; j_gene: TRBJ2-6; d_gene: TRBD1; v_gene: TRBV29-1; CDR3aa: CSARQGGVSGANVLTF; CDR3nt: TGCAGCGCCCGACAGGGTGGAGTCTCTGGGGCCAACGTCCTGACTTTC
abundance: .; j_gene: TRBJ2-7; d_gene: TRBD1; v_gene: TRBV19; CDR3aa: CASSSNRDRDSYEQYF; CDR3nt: TGTGCCAGTAGTTCAAACCGGGACAGGGATTCCTACGAGCAGTACTTC
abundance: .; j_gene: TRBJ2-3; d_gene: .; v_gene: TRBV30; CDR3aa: CAWSIRAGTDTQYF; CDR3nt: TGTGCCTGGAGTATCAGGGCCGGCACAGATACGCAGTATTTT
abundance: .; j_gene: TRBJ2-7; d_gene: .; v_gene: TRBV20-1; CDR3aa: CSAHSRREQYF; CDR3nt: TGCAGTGCCCACTCCCGACGGGAGCAGTACTTC
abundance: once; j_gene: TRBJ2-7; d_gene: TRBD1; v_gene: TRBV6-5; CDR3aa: CASSGHGTAYEQYF; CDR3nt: TGTGCCAGCAGTGGCCACGGGACAGCCTACGAGCAGTACTTC
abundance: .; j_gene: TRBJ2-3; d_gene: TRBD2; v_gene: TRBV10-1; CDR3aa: CASSEAGGPDTQYF; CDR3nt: TGCGCCAGCAGTGAAGCGGGGGGGCCAGATACGCAGTATTTT
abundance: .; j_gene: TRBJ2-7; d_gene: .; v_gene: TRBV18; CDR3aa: CASSPHSYEQYF; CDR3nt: TGTGCCAGCTCACCACACTCCTACGAGCAGTACTTC
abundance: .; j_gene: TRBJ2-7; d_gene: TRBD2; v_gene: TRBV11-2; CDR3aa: CASSSGLALSYEQYF; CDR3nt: TGTGCCAGCAGCTCGGGACTAGCCCTAAGCTACGAGCAGTACTTC
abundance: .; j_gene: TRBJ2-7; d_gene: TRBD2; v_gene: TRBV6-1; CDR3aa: CATRLAGRYEQYF; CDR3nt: TGTGCCACCAGACTAGCGGGAAGGTACGAGCAGTACTTC
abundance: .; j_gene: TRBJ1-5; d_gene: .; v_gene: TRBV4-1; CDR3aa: CASSQDGYMAQHF; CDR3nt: TGCGCCAGCAGCCAAGATGGCTATATGGCCCAGCATTTT
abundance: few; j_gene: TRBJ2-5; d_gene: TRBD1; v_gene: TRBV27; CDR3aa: CASSPRQGAGETQYF; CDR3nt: TGTGCCAGCAGTCCCAGACAGGGGGCCGGAGAGACCCAGTACTTC
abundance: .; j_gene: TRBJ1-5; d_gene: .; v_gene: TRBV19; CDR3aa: CASSIDGQFIGNQPQHF; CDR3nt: TGTGCCAGTAGTATAGACGGGCAATTCATAGGCAATCAGCCCCAGCATTTT
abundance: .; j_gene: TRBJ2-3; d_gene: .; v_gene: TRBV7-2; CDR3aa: CASSWDSTDTQYF; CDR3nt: TGTGCCAGCAGCTGGGACAGCACAGATACGCAGTATTTT
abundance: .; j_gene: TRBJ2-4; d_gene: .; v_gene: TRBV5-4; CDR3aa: CASSLGAAKNIQYF; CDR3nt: TGTGCCAGCAGTTTGGGTGCAGCCAAAAACATTCAGTACTTC
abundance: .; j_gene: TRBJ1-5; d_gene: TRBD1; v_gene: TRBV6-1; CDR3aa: CASRTGGNQPQHF; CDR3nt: TGTGCCAGCAGGACAGGGGGCAATCAGCCCCAGCATTTT
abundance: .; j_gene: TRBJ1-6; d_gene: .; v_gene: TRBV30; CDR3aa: CAWSVRQGRDSPLHF; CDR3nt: TGTGCCTGGAGTGTACGTCAGGGGAGGGATTCACCCCTCCACTTT
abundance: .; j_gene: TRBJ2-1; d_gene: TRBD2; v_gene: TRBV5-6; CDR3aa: CASSLEKRGWNNEQFF; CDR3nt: TGTGCCAGCAGCTTGGAAAAGCGGGGGTGGAACAATGAGCAGTTCTTC
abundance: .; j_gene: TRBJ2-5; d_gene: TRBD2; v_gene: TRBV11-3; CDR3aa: CASSPRGGTSGKETQYF; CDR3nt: TGTGCCAGCAGCCCCCGAGGGGGGACTAGCGGAAAAGAGACCCAGTACTTC
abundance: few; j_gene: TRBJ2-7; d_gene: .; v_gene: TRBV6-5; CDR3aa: CASSDTYEQYF; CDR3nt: TGTGCCAGCAGTGACACCTACGAGCAGTACTTC
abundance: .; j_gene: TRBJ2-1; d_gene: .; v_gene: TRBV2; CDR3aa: CASSDVRLGDNEQFF; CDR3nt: TGTGCCAGCAGTGACGTGCGACTAGGGGACAATGAGCAGTTCTTC
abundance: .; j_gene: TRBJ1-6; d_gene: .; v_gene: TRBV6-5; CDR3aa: CASSYSGTNSPLHF; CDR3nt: TGTGCCAGCAGTTACTCGGGGACTAATTCACCCCTCCACTTT
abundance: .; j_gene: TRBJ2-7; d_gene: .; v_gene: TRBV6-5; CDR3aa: CASSYEPRLGYEQYF; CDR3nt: TGTGCCAGCAGTTACGAACCGCGGCTGGGGTACGAGCAGTACTTC
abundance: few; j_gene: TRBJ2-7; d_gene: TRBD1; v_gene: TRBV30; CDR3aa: CAWRDRGLYEQYF; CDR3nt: TGTGCCTGGAGGGACAGGGGACTCTACGAGCAGTACTTC
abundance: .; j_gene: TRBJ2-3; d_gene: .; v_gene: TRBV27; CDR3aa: CASSRTLTQYF; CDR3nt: TGTGCCAGCAGTCGGACTTTAACGCAGTATTTT
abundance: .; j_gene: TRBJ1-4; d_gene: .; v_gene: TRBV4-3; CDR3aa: CASSQARVVGGPNEKLFF; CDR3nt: TGCGCCAGCAGCCAAGCTAGAGTTGTGGGAGGTCCTAATGAAAAACTGTTTTTT
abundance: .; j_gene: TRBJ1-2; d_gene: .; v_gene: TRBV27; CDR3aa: CASSSSGPDGSYGYTF; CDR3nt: TGTGCCAGCAGTTCCTCCGGGCCCGACGGCAGCTATGGCTACACCTTC
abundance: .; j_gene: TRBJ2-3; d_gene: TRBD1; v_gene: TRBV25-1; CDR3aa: CASSTTGGADTQYF; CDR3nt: TGTGCCAGCAGTACGACAGGGGGCGCGGATACGCAGTATTTT
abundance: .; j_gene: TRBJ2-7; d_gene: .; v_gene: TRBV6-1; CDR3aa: CASSALIPGTWDYEQYF; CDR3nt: TGTGCCAGCAGTGCCTTAATACCCGGGACATGGGACTACGAGCAGTACTTC
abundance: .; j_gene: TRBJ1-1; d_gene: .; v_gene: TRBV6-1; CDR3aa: CASSASYQTEAFF; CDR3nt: TGTGCCAGCAGTGCCTCATACCAAACTGAAGCTTTCTTT
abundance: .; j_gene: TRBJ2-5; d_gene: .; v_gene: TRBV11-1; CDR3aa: CASRTHTAAQETQYF; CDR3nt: TGTGCCAGCCGAACCCATACAGCCGCGCAAGAGACCCAGTACTTC